One sample yielded the 3 T cell receptor beta chains listed below, sequenced in a study of beta chain features in type 1 diabetes. General study findings and limits: All four CD4+ subsets from Type 1 diabetes patients carried moderately but significantly shorter TCRB CDR3s.

Expressed TCRB transcripts were sequenced because the isolated RNA had all been reverse transcribed beforehand. The protocol was immunoSEQ multiplex PCR, while the TCRdb copy is restricted to in-frame clones and leaves out a portion. The data show 100,000 to 150,000 clones, roughly 17% seen once. No antigen is known for these receptors. The specimen sequenced was central memory CD4+ T cells from blood. These receptors originate from a man aged 18-30 years with type 1 diabetes.

This clone occurred a few times. The chain has TRBV30 and TRBJ2-5, with D possibly TRBD2 on 6 matching bases. The CDR3 covers 12 residues. Per germline, CDR1 GTSNPN and CDR2 SVGIG (reference sequence). Trimming left V 2 bases short and J 4 bases short, with 8 bases between. The CDR3 spells CAWSSGGETQYF. The CDR3 DNA sequence: TGTGCCTGGAGTTCCGGGGGAGAGACCCAGTACTTC.

This clone has a handful of counts. The V call is TRBV30, the J call TRBJ2-5; 8 nucleotides line up with TRBD1. The CDR3 covers 13 residues. CDR1 is GTSNPN and CDR2 is SVGIG in the germline V gene (reference sequence). V was pared by 4 bases and J by 10 bases, with 11 bases of the junction left unmatched. The CDR3 bases are TGTGCCTGGACTCTACAAACAGGGGGTGGCCAGTACTTC. This translates into CAWTLQTGGGQYF. The entire variable domain, with the rest obtained from reference TRBV30 and TRBJ2-5, is as follows: SQTIHQWPATLVQPVGSPLSLECTVEGTSNPNLYWYRQAAGRGLQLLFYSVGIGQISSEVPQNLSASRPQDRQFILSSKKLLLSDSGFYLCAWTLQTGGGQYFGPGTRLLVL.

This clone came up a few times. The chain couples TRBV6-1 to TRBJ2-1; no clear D. Germline-derived CDR1 and CDR2 are MNHNS and SASEGT. The CDR3 sequence is 11 residues long. Trimming left V 6 bases short and J 7 bases short, with 7 bases between. The CDR3 sequence: CASRTRNEQFF. CDR3 nucleotides: TGTGCCAGCAGAACGAGAAATGAGCAGTTCTTC.